This record concerns one TCR beta chain sequence. This record comes from a study of blood T cell repertoires in COVID-19. Study-wide background: There were acute and convalescent COVID-19 samples, and they came from the United States, Italy and Spain.

V was shortened by 1 base and J by 0 bases, with 15 bases between the two germline ends. CDR1 is LGHNA and CDR2 is YNFKEQ in the germline V gene. This CDR3 region has 18 residues. Per the authors' pipeline: Cell counts per sample came from amplifying reference gene primers. Libraries were prepared by immunoSEQ multiplex PCR; TCRdb keeps only in-frame clonotypes and omits some of them. V, J and clone size derive from that table, while D and trimming were established from the DNA sequence. Seen here are 15,000 to 20,000 clones, about 80% observed once, and the top ten hold about a tenth. Sequenced: peripheral blood. The source is a human donor in a cohort sampled during active COVID-19. This chain connects TRBV4-2 to TRBJ1-4, with D maybe TRBD1 (5 bases). For the CDR3, the DNA is TGTGCCAGCAGCCAAGGGCGACAGAGCTTTACAACTAATGAAAAACTGTTTTTT. Its translation: CASSQGRQSFTTNEKLFF.